This TCR beta chain was recorded in a study of regulatory and conventional T cells in RAG deficiency. Study-wide points: These Omenn syndrome Treg sorts may hold peripherally activated cells instead. Omenn syndrome and CID/AS patients had roughly 100-fold fewer unique Treg TCR beta sequences, versus about 10-fold elsewhere. In Omenn syndrome, Treg and Tconv repertoires overlapped >80%.

For this clone: Its antigen is not known.

Conventional CD4+ T cells were sorted from blood as CD25-low CD127-high cells. V lost 8 bases to trimming and J lost 1 base, with 23 bases between them. The germline V gene encodes CDR1 LNHDA and CDR2 SQIVND (reference sequence). The CDR3 is 17 residues long. Assay used: immunoSEQ multiplex PCR; TCRdb lists only in-frame clones, some missing. Seen here are tens of thousands of clones, 90% to 95% observed once, and the top ten hold around 0.2%. This sample was shared with a second study, whose subject was regulatory T cells. Per that paper: Primers: 52 TRBV forward and 13 TRBJ reverse. Skewed V and J usage and few unique V-J pairs marked patient repertoires, most in Tregs.

Sequencing was carried out using CD25- CD4+ T cells sorted from blood. V is TRBV19 and J is TRBJ1-1, with a weak D call TRBD1 (6 bases). This TCR came from a human donor in good health. The CDR3 sequence: CASLLQTGLDPNTEAFF. DNA of the CDR3: TGTGCCAGTTTGCTACAAACAGGGCTGGATCCGAACACTGAAGCTTTCTTT.